Listed below are T cell receptor beta chains from one sample, sequenced in a study of T-cell reconstitution after alpha-beta-depleted transplantation in children. TCRdb reanalysed the PCR reads using MiXCR and keeps one entry per CDR3 protein. The sample carries under 850,000 distinct CDR3 sequences, around 13% recorded once. Here the sequenced sample was PBMCs, taken before TCRalphabeta/CD19-depleted stem cell transplant. The receptors were sampled from a girl under 10 years old with congenital amegakaryocytic thrombocytopenia, due to receive a stem cell transplant. Both conserved end residues are part of each CDR3. D genes are given only for firm matches. Some rows have no size entry. The others give once, few or many, or a class for an expanded clone.

TRBV20-1,few,NA,TRBJ2-7,TGCAGTGCTAGAGTGGACGGAGATGGGTCCTACGAGCAGTACTTC,CSARVDGDGSYEQYF
TRBV15,NA,NA,TRBJ2-2,TGTGCCACCAGCAGAGAAAAATTTAACACCGGGGAGCTGTTTTTT,CATSREKFNTGELFF
TRBV10-3,many,NA,TRBJ2-3,TGTGCCTCTGGCCCATCACGGGAGTTAGGGGATACGCAGTATTTT,CASGPSRELGDTQYF
TRBV7-2,NA,TRBD1,TRBJ2-1,TGTGCCAGCAGCCAACCGACAGGGGCCTACAATGAGCAGTTCTTC,CASSQPTGAYNEQFF
TRBV7-8,few,NA,TRBJ2-1,TGTGCCAGCAGTCACCCAGTAGTAGCGGCCTACAATGAGCAGTTCTTC,CASSHPVVAAYNEQFF
TRBV7-7,NA,TRBD1,TRBJ2-7,TGTGCCAGCAGGGATCGACAGGGATTGAGCTCCTACGAGCAGTACTTC,CASRDRQGLSSYEQYF
TRBV20-1,many,NA,TRBJ2-2,TGCAGTGCTACCCCCCGCAGCACCGGGGAGCTGTTTTTT,CSATPRSTGELFF
TRBV20-1,NA,NA,TRBJ2-3,TGCAGTGCTAGACCGCCAGAGGAAAGCACAGATACGCAGTATTTT,CSARPPEESTDTQYF
TRBV5-1,many,NA,TRBJ2-6,TGCGCCAGCAGCGTTGAACGGAACTCTGGGGCCAACGTCCTGACTTTC,CASSVERNSGANVLTF
TRBV20-1,many,NA,TRBJ2-7,TGCAGTGCTAGATCCCGGAGTGGCGGGACAACCTACGAGCAGTACTTC,CSARSRSGGTTYEQYF
TRBV20-1,many,NA,TRBJ1-5,TGCAGTGCCACCGGGAGAACAGATCAGCCCCAGCATTTT,CSATGRTDQPQHF
TRBV29-1,many,TRBD2,TRBJ2-1,TGCAGCGTTGAATGGTCTAGCGGGGCCTCTCGTTCCTACAATGAGCAGTTCTTC,CSVEWSSGASRSYNEQFF
TRBV3-1,many,NA,TRBJ2-7,TGTGCCAGCAGTCATCACGATCGGCAGGAGTACTTC,CASSHHDRQEYF
TRBV4-2,many,NA,TRBJ1-1,TGTGCCAGCAGCCAAGATTCCAGCCTACTCGGGACTGAAGCTTTCTTT,CASSQDSSLLGTEAFF
TRBV5-4,many,TRBD1,TRBJ2-4,TGTGCCAGCAGCTTGGCTTTGACAGGGGGCGCGTATATGGGAAACATTCAGTACTTC,CASSLALTGGAYMGNIQYF
TRBV7-2,few,TRBD1,TRBJ2-1,TGTGCCAGCAGCCCTACCGGGACAGGGCAGTTCTTC,CASSPTGTGQFF
TRBV5-1,many,TRBD1,TRBJ2-2,TGCGCCAGCAGACCGCAGACAGGGGGCGCGGTCGGGGAGCTGTTTTTT,CASRPQTGGAVGELFF
TRBV19,few,NA,TRBJ1-5,TGTGCCAGTAATTTACAGGATTCCTTGGGGCCCCAGCATTTT,CASNLQDSLGPQHF
TRBV7-2,many,TRBD1,TRBJ2-1,TGTGCCAGCAGCTTAGGGGGAATAAACAGGGGAGAGCAGTTCTTC,CASSLGGINRGEQFF
TRBV29-1,many,TRBD1,TRBJ2-3,TGCAGCTCGGGACAGAGGAGCACAGATACGCAGTATTTT,CSSGQRSTDTQYF